This T cell receptor beta chain was captured in a study of blood T cells in healthy people across ages (dated by TCRdb to between 2015 and 2016). About the study as a whole: In model experiments, roughly one uniquely barcoded TCR beta cDNA molecule per two T cells was captured by template switching. To track age-related changes in TCR beta repertoire diversity, the study relied on deep sequencing normalized with unique cDNA molecular identifiers. The donors were split into four age groups: young (average about 16 years), middle-aged (about 40), aged (approximately 59) and long-lived (over 75). Donors of different ages were randomly distributed across sequencing lanes to avoid experimental bias. Two additional independent replicas of 1 million unique cDNA reads from the same blood draw were analyzed for two donors (one aged 18 to 29 and one aged 80 or older).

Study-level results and caveats: The CMV infection status of donors was not known, potentially confounding age-related changes in expanded clonotypes. Bulk unsorted PBMC profiling prevented conclusive comparison of naive and antigen-experienced compartments. A strong correlation was found between observed TCR beta diversity and the percentage of naive T cells measured by flow cytometry. As age increased, observed TCR beta diversity per million T cells dropped in a roughly linear way, and a significant reduction was already evident by age approximately 40. Compared with the aged group, the long-lived group had more naive CD4+ T cells, fewer expanded clones and increased TCR diversity, suggesting age selection. Estimates of total diversity based on one million sequenced T cells were considered lower bounds and underestimates.

Libraries came from 5' RACE. Sequencing relied on an Illumina HiSeq 2500. The second PCR ran for roughly 6 to 11 cycles and used a J-beta primer mix along with a sample-barcoded 5' primer. A template-switch 5' adaptor carrying 12 random nucleotides introduced a unique molecular identifier onto each TCR beta cDNA molecule. Each sample yielded at least 2.5 million CDR3-containing paired-end reads. First-strand cDNA synthesis was performed from all RNA using the Mint cDNA synthesis kit, with priming by a TRBC-specific oligonucleotide. After uracil-DNA glycosylase treatment, a first 18-cycle PCR used universal primers M1SS and BC2_uni_R on all cDNA. In the original analysis: Normalization of each sample was performed by random selection of 1 million high-quality reads, each carrying a distinct molecular identifier. Reads sharing molecular identifiers were discarded rather than binned into consensus sequences. CDR3 identification, clonotype clustering and error correction used MiTCR with a Q25 quality threshold and the strictest error-elimination algorithm. Lower-bound total TCR beta diversity was estimated with a nonparametric unseen species model using Euler transformation. Clones were called with MiXCR by TCRdb after fastp trimmed the public reads at Q25, and only in-frame beta chains were retained. For every CDR3 protein sequence, its rows merge into one entry that carries the most common genes and DNA. Clone size and V and J calls follow TCRdb, not the original study. Here the sample has about 1.5 million distinct CDR3 sequences; approximately 42% occur a single time. The top ten hold over 3.5% of the sample.

On this clonotype: This clone's antigen is unknown. No base quality values were provided; no much bigger clone lies one nucleotide off.

Per the germline V gene (reference sequence), LNHDA is the CDR1 and SQIVND is the CDR2. V loses 4 bases, J loses 0 bases, and the germline ends lie 19 bases apart. Spanning cysteine to phenylalanine, the CDR3 consists of 18 amino acids. The sequence is cut down to CDR3 DNA, 54 bases in frame from base 1. Donors were about 36 systemically healthy Caucasian individuals from Russia aged roughly 6 to 95 years. Each donor gave 8.5 to 10 milliliters of peripheral blood, collected into EDTA-treated Vacutainer tubes. Ficoll-Paque density-gradient centrifugation was used to isolate PBMCs, with at least 6 million obtained per sample. Total RNA, at least 6 micrograms per sample, was extracted from PBMCs with Trizol reagent. The percentages of naive CD45RAhigh/CD27high T cells were determined by flow cytometry on a PBMC aliquot from every donor.

This clonotype originated in a woman under 30 in good health. Sample: blood. Recombination joined TRBV19 with TRBJ2-1; the D call is possibly TRBD1 or TRBD2, each sharing 5 bases. Here is the DNA: TGTGCCAGTAGTAACGGGTCGTCAGGGCGGGTCTCCTACAATGAGCAGTTCTTC. Its product reads: CASSNGSSGRVSYNEQFF.